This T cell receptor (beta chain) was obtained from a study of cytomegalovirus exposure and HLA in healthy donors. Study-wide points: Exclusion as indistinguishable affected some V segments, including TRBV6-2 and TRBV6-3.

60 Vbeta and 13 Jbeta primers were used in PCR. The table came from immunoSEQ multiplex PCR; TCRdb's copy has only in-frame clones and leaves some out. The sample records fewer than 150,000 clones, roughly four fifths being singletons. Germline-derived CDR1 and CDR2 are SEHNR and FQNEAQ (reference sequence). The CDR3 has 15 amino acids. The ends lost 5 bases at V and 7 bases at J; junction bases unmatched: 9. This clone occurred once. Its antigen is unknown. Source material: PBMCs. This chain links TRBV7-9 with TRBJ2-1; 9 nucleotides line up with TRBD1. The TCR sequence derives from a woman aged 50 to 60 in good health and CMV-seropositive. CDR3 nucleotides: TGTGCCAGCAGCGAGGGGGACAGGGAGATAAATGAGCAGTTCTTC. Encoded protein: CASSEGDREINEQFF.